What follows describes a single T cell receptor beta chain. Its matching antigen is unknown. The CDR3 has 14 residues. Germline V gene data show CDR1 as SEHNR and CDR2 as FQNEAQ (reference sequence). V was clipped by 5 bases and J by 0 bases; unmatched bases: 4. The entry originates in a study of identical twins. TCRdb processed the 5' RACE reads anew with MiXCR; each CDR3 protein has one entry. Of about 520,000 distinct CDR3 sequences in the sample, less than 25% were seen once. Study-level points and caveats: Because invariant MAIT and iNKT cells could be present, zero-insertion analyses could be partly confounded.

These data were also filed under a second study, of T cells expressing NK-cell markers. From that study: Only alpha-beta TCR T cells were sorted in several experiments, using an anti-gamma-delta TCR antibody.

The origin of this receptor is a woman in her late teens or twenties in good health. The rearrangement uses TRBV7-9 and TRBJ2-7, with 7 bases lining up with TRBD1. The sequenced material came from CD4+ T cells sorted from blood. DNA for the CDR3: TGTGCCAGCAGCATCCGGGACAGCTCCTACGAGCAGTACTTC. Encoded protein: CASSIRDSSYEQYF.